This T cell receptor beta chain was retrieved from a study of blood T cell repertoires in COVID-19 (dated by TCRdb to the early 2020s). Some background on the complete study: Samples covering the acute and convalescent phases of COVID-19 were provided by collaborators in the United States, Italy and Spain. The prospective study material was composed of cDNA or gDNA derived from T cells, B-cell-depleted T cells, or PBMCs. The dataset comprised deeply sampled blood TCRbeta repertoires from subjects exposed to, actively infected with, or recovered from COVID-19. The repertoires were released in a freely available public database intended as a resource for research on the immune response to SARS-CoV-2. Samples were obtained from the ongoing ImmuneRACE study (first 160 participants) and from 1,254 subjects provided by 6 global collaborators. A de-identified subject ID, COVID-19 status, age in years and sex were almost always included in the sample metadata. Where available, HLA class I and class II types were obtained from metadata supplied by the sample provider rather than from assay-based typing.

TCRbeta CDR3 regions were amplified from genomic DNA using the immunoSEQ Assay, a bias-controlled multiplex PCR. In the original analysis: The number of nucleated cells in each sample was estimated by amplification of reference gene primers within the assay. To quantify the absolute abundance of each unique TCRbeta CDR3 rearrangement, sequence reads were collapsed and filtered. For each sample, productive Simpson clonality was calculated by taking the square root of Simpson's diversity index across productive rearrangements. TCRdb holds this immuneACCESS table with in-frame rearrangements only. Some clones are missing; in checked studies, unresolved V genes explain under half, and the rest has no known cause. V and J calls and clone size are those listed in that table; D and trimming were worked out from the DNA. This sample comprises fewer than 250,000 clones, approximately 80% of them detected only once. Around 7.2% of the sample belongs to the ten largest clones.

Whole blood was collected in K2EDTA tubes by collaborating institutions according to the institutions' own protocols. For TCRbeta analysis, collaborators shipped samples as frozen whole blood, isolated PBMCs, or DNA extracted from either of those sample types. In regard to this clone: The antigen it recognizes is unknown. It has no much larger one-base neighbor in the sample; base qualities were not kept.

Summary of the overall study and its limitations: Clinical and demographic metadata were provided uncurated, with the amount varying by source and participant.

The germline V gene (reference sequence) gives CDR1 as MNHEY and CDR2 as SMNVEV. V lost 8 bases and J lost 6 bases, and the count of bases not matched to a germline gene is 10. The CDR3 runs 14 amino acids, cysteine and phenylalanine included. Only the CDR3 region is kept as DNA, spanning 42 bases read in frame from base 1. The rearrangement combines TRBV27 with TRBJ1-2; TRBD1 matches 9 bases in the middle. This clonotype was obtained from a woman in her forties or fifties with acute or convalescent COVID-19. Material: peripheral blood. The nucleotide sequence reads TGTGCCAGCTATTCCCTGGGGACAGGGAATGGCTACACCTTC. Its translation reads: CASYSLGTGNGYTF.